Described below is a single TCR beta chain sequence and its context. Its antigen is still unknown. The data stem from a study of cytomegalovirus exposure and HLA in healthy donors. Study-wide results and caveats: By a later analysis, the bulk of CMV-associated TCR beta chains appeared HLA-restricted. Highly shared variants forming one cluster were likely a sequencing artifact. The study recorded 160 or so TCR beta chains that were cytomegalovirus-associated.

The PCR employed 60 Vbeta primers together with 13 Jbeta primers. The data were produced by immunoSEQ multiplex PCR, yet TCRdb's version contains in-frame clones alone and is incomplete. The data hold 200,000 or so clones, with more than 75% observed a single time. Nominally healthy donors were sampled, though unrecorded immune exposures were likely. V was pared by 6 bases and J by 0 bases, with 15 bases between. The CDR3 length is 14 residues. CDR1 is SQVTM and CDR2 is ANQGSEA in the germline V gene. The clonotype was recovered from a young woman in good health and CMV-seronegative. Material: PBMCs. The genes are TRBV29-1 and TRBJ2-7; D remains ambiguous. Here the CDR3 DNA reads TGCAGCGTCCGGGTGAGTCTGAGCTCCTACGAGCAGTACTTC. Its translation: CSVRVSLSSYEQYF.